Sequencing of this TCR beta chain was carried out in a study of cytomegalovirus exposure and HLA in healthy donors. Study results and caveats: Cytomegalovirus-associated status was assigned to about 170 TCR beta chains. In a later analysis, a genetic analysis reported fewer productive-TCR N-insertions in an Asian-associated ancestry cluster than the cohort average.

Regarding this clone: Its target is unknown.

The CDR3 runs to 15 residues. V dropped 2 bases and J dropped 6 bases, with 16 bases sitting between them. Germline loops: CDR1 MNHNS, CDR2 SASEGT. Primers for the PCR totalled 60 Vbeta and 13 Jbeta. Profiling relied on immunoSEQ multiplex PCR, and the TCRdb table lists in-frame clones only, not all of them. The data contain about 120,000 clones, about 76% of them singletons. V usage is TRBV6-1 and J usage is TRBJ1-2, with a possible D match to TRBD1 (6 bases). The specimen was PBMCs. This clonotype was obtained from a man between 60 and 75 years old in good health and CMV-seropositive. CDR3 protein: CASSEIPITGNGYTF. CDR3 DNA sequence: TGTGCCAGCAGTGAAATACCTATAACAGGGAATGGCTACACCTTC.